This T cell receptor (beta chain) was identified in a study of early T cells in non-severe SARS-CoV-2 infection. Study context: Investigators sequenced bulk RNA drawn from unsorted whole blood, and chains remained unpaired.

The TCR library protocol was used to attach unique molecular identifiers. These identifiers were attached to individual cDNA molecules. In TCRdb, the 5' RACE reads were re-called with MiXCR into one record per CDR3 protein. The repertoire holds 70,000 to 75,000 distinct CDR3 sequences, roughly 12% seen once, with 4% to 5.5% in the top ten. V was clipped by 1 base and J by 14 bases; unmatched bases: 10. The germline V gene has CDR1 SGDLS and CDR2 YYNGEE. The CDR3 loop spans 13 amino acids. V gene TRBV9 combines with J gene TRBJ2-3, with 7 bases identical to TRBD2. The origin of this receptor is an adult who was a healthcare worker with PCR-confirmed SARS-CoV-2 infection or an uninfected control (not recorded which). The specimen was whole blood. CDR3 nucleotide sequence: TGTGCCAGCAGCGTATCGAGCGGGAACATTCTGTATTTT. This translates into CASSVSSGNILYF.